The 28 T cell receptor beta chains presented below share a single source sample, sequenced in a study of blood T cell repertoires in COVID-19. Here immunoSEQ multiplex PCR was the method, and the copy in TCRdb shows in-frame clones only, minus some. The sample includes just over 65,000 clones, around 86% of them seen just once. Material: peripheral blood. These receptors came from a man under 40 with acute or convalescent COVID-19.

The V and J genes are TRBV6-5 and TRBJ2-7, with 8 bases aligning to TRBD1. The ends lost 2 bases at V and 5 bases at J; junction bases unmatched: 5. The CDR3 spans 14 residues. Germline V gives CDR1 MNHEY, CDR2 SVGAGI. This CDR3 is CASSYRDRNNEQYF. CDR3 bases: TGTGCCAGCAGTTACCGGGACAGGAACAACGAGCAGTACTTC.

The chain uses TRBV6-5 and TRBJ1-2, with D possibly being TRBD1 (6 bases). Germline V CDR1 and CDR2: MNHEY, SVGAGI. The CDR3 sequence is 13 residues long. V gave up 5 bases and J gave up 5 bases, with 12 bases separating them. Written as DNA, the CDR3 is TGTGCCAGCAGTCTCTCAGGGGAGTATGGCTACACCTTC. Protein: CASSLSGEYGYTF.

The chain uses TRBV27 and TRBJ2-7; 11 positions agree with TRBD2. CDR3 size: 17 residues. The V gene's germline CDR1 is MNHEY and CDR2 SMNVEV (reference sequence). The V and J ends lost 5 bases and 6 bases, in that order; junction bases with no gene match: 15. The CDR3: CASSPPPNSGRGPEQYF. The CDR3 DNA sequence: TGTGCCAGCAGTCCCCCCCCTAATAGCGGGAGGGGACCCGAGCAGTACTTC.

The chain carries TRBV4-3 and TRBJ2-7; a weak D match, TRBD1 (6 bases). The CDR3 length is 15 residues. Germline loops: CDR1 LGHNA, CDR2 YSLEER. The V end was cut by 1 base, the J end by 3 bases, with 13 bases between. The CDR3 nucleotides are TGCGCCAGCAGCCAAGCAACAGAGACAGGCTACGAGCAGTACTTC. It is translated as CASSQATETGYEQYF.

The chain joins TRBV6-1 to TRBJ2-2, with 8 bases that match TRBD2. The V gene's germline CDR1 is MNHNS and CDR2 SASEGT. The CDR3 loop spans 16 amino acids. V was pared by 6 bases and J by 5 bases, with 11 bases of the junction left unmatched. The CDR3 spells CASSETAGASTGELFF. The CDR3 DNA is TGTGCCAGCAGCGAAACAGCGGGAGCGAGTACCGGGGAGCTGTTTTTT.

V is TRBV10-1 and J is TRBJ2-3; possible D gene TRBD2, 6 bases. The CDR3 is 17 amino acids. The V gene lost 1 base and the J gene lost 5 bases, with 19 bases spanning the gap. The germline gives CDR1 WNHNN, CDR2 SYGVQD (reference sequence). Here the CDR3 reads CASSEWEEDPEGDTQYF. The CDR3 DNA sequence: TGCGCCAGCAGTGAGTGGGAGGAAGACCCTGAGGGAGATACGCAGTATTTT.

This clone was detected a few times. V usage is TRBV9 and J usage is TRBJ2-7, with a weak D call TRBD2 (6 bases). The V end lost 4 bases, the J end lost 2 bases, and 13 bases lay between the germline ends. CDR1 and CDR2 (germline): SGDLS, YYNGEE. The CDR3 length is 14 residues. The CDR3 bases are TGTGCCAGCAGCCCCTCCGGGAGCACCTACGAGCAGTACTTC. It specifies CASSPSGSTYEQYF.

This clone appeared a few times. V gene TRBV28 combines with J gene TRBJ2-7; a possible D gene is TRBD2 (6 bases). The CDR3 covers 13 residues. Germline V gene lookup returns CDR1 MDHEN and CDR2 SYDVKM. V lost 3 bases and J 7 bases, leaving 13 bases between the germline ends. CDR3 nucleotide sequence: TGTGCCAGCAGTTTCACGGGGGTGAGGGAGCAGTACTTC. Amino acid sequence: CASSFTGVREQYF.

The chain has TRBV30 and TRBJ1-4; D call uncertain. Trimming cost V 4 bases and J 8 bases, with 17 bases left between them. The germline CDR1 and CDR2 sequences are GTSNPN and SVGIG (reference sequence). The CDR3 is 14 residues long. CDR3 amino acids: CAWTTGGKVEKLFF. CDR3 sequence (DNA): TGTGCCTGGACCACGGGCGGGAAGGTGGAAAAACTGTTTTTT.

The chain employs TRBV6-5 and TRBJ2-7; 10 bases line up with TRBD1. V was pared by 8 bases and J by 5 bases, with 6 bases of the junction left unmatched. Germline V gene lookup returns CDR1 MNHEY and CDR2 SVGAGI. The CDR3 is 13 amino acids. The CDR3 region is CASVDRGQNEQYF. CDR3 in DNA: TGTGCCAGCGTTGACAGGGGGCAGAACGAGCAGTACTTC.

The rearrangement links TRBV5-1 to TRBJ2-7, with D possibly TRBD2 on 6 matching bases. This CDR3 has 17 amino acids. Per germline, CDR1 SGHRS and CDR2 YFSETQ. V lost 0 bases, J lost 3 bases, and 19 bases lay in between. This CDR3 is CASSLDSAGIGLYEQYF. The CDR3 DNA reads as TGCGCCAGCAGCTTGGATTCCGCGGGGATCGGTCTCTACGAGCAGTACTTC. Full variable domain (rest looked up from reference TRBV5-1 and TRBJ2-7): KAGVTQTPRYLIKTRGQQVTLSCSPISGHRSVSWYQQTPGQGLQFLFEYFSETQRNKGNFPGRFSGRQFSNSRSEMNVSTLELGDSALYLCASSLDSAGIGLYEQYFGPGTRLTVT.

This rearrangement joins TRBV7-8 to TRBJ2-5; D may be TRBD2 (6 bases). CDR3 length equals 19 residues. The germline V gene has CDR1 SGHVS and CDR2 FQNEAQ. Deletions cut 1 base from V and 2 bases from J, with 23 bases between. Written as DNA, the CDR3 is TGTGCCAGCAGCTTAGTGCCTGGATCGGGACTTACTATACAAGAGACCCAGTACTTC. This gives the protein CASSLVPGSGLTIQETQYF.

The CDR3 spells CASSEGRGSGYTF. The CDR3 region has the DNA TGTGCCAGCAGCGAGGGCCGGGGGAGTGGCTACACCTTC. V and J are TRBV7-8 and TRBJ1-2, with D possibly matching TRBD1 (5 bases). The CDR3 totals 13 residues. With 5 bases removed from V and 7 bases from J, the gap between germline ends came to 14 bases. Germline-derived CDR1 and CDR2 are SGHVS and FQNEAQ.

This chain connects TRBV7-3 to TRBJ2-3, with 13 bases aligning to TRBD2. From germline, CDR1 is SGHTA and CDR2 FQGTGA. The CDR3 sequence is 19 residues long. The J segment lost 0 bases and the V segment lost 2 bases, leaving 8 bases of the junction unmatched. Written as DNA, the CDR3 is TGTGCCAGCAGCTTATTACCCCGACTAGCGGGAGGAAGCACAGATACGCAGTATTTT. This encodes CASSLLPRLAGGSTDTQYF.

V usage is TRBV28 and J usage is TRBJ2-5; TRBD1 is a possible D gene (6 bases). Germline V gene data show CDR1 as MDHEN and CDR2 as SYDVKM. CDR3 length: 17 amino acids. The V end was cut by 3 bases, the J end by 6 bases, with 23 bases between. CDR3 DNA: TGTGCCAGCAGTTTCCGATTGCAGGGGAAGACGCTTCAGACCCAGTACTTC. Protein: CASSFRLQGKTLQTQYF.

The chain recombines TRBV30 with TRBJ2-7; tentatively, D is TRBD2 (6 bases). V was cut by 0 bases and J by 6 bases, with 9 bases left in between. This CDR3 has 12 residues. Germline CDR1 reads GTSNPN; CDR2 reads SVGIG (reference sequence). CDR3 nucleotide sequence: TGTGCCTGGAGTGTGAGGAGGGGCGAGCAGTACTTC. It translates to CAWSVRRGEQYF. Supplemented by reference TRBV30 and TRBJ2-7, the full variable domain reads SQTIHQWPATLVQPVGSPLSLECTVEGTSNPNLYWYRQAAGRGLQLLFYSVGIGQISSEVPQNLSASRPQDRQFILSSKKLLLSDSGFYLCAWSVRRGEQYFGPGTRLTVT.

The chain's CDR3 is CASGLVQGESPLHF. The DNA for the CDR3 is TGTGCTAGTGGTTTGGTACAGGGGGAATCACCCCTCCACTTT. J is TRBJ1-6 and V is TRBV12-5; 8 bases are shared with TRBD1. V trimming: 0 bases; J trimming: 10 bases; junction bases outside the gene matches: 2. This CDR3 contains 14 residues. Per germline, CDR1 LGHNT and CDR2 FRNRAP.

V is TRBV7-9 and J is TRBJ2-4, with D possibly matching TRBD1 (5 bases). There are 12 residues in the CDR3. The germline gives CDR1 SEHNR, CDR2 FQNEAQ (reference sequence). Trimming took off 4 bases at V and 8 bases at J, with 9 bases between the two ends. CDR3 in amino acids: CASSSRVDIQYF. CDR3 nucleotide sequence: TGTGCCAGCAGCTCCAGGGTGGACATTCAGTACTTC.

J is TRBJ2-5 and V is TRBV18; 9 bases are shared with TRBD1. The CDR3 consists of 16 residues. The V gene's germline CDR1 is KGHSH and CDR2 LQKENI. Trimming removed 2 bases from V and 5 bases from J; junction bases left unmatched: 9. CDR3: CASSPGTGTPGETQYF. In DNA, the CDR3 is TGTGCCAGCTCACCAGGGACAGGGACCCCCGGTGAGACCCAGTACTTC.

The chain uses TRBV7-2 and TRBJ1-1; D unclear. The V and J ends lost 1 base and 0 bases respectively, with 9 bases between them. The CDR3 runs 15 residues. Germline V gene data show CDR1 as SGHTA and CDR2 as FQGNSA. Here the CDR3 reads CASSLGGAVNTEAFF. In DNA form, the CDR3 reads TGTGCCAGCAGCTTAGGCGGAGCAGTGAACACTGAAGCTTTCTTT.

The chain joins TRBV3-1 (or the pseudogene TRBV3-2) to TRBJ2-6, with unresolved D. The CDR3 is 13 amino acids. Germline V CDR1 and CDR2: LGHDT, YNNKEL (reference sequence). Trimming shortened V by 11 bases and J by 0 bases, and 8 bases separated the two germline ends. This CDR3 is CAVQSSGANVLTF. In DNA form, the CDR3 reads TGTGCCGTACAGTCCTCTGGGGCCAACGTCCTGACTTTC.

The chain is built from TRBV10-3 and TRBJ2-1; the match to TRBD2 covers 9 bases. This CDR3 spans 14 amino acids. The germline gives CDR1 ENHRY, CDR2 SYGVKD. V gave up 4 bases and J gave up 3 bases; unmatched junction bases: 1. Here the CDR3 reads CAISGLADYNEQFF. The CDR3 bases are TGTGCCATCAGTGGACTAGCGGACTACAATGAGCAGTTCTTC.

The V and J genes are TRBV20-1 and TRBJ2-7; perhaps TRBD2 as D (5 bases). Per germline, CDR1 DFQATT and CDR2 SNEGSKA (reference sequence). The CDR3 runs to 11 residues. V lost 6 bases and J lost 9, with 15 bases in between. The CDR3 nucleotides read TGCAGTGCCCTAAGCGTCGGGATGCAGTACTTC. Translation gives CSALSVGMQYF.

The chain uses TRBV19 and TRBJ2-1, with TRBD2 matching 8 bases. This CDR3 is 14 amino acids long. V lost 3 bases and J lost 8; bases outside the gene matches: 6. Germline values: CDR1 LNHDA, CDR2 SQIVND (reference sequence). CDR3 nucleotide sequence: TGTGCCAGTAGTATGACGGGAGGGTGGCATGAGCAGTTCTTC. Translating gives CASSMTGGWHEQFF.

CDR3 residues: CASSLAASGANVLTF. The DNA of the CDR3 is TGTGCCAGCAGTTTAGCGGCTTCTGGGGCCAACGTCCTGACTTTC. V gene TRBV6-2 or TRBV6-3 combines with J gene TRBJ2-6, with D tentatively TRBD2 (6 bases). This CDR3 is built from 15 residues. Germline V gives CDR1 MNHEY, CDR2 SVGEGT. V dropped 4 bases and J dropped 1 base, with 8 bases sitting between them.

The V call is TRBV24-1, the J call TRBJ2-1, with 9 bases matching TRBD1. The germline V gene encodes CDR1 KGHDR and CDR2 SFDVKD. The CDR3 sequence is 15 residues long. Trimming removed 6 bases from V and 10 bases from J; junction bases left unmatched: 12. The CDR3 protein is CATSRYGDRAREQFF. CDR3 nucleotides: TGTGCCACCAGTAGGTATGGGGACAGGGCAAGGGAGCAGTTCTTC.

The CDR3 here is CASSPEGETQYF. The CDR3 DNA follows: TGTGCCAGCTCACCCGAGGGTGAGACCCAGTACTTC. V usage is TRBV18 and J usage is TRBJ2-5, with D possibly matching TRBD2 (5 bases). The CDR3 has 12 amino acids. Trimming removed 3 bases at V and 5 bases at J, with 7 bases between. Germline V gene lookup returns CDR1 KGHSH and CDR2 LQKENI.

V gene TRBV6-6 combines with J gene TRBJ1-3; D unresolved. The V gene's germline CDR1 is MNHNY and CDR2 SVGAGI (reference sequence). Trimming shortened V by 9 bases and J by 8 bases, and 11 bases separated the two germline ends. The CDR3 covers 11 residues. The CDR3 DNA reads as TGTGCCAGTTACCGGTCGGACACCATATATTTT. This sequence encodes CASYRSDTIYF.